This T cell receptor beta chain was observed in a study of cytomegalovirus exposure and HLA in healthy donors. PCR was performed using 60 Vbeta and 13 Jbeta primers. Original handling: There were around 77 million unique TCR beta chains by a later count, and approximately 11 million of them were shared. TCRdb keeps only in-frame clones here, not all; method: immunoSEQ multiplex PCR. V and J calls and clone size are given by that table; D and trimming were obtained from the DNA. This table holds some 130,000 clones, around 80% found once. Findings of the study overall: Earlier analysis found most TCR beta V segments productive about 87% or about 30% of the time. A few V segments could not be told apart, such as TRBV6-2 and TRBV6-3, and were left out.

Regarding this clone: Its antigen remains unknown.

There are 16 residues in the CDR3. Per germline, CDR1 SGHVS and CDR2 FQNEAQ. J gave up 2 bases and V 5 bases, and 5 bases lay outside the gene matches. The gene calls are TRBV7-8 and TRBJ2-3, with 12 bases fitting TRBD2. The TCR was taken from a man between 18 and 29 years old in good health and CMV-seronegative. Sequencing was done on a sample of PBMCs. Here the CDR3 reads CASSPLAGGLTDTQYF. The CDR3 DNA reads TGTGCCAGCAGCCCTCTAGCGGGAGGGCTCACAGATACGCAGTATTTT.